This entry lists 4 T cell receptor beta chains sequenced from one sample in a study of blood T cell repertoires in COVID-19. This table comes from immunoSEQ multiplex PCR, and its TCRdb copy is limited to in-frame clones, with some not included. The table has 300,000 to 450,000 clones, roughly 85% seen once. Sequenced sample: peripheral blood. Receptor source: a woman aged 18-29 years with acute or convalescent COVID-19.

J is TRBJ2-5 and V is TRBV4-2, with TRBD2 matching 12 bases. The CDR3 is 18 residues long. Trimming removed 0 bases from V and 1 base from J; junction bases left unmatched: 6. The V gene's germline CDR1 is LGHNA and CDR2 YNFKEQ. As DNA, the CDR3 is TGTGCCAGCAGCCAAGAGCTAGCGGGGGGGAGAATCCAAGAGACCCAGTACTTC. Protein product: CASSQELAGGRIQETQYF.

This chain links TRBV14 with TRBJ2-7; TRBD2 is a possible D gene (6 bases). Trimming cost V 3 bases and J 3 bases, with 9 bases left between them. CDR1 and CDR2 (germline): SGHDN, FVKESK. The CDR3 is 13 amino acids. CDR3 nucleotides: TGTGCCAGCAGCCAGGGAGGAGACTACGAGCAGTACTTC. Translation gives CASSQGGDYEQYF. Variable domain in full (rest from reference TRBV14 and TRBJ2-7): EAGVTQFPSHSVIEKGQTVTLRCDPISGHDNLYWYRRVMGKEIKFLLHFVKESKQDESGMPNNRFLAERTGGTYSTLKVQPAELEDSGVYFCASSQGGDYEQYFGPGTRLTVT.

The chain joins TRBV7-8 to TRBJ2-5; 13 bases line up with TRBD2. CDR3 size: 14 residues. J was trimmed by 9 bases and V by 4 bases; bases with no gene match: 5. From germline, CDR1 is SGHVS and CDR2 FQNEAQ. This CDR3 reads CASSSGLAGIAQYF. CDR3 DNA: TGTGCCAGCAGCTCGGGACTAGCGGGGATCGCCCAGTACTTC. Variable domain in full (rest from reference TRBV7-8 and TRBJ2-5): GAGVSQSPRYKVAKRGQDVALRCDPISGHVSLFWYQQALGQGPEFLTYFQNEAQLDKSGLPSDRFFAERPEGSVSTLKIQRTQQEDSAVYLCASSSGLAGIAQYFGPGTRLLVL.

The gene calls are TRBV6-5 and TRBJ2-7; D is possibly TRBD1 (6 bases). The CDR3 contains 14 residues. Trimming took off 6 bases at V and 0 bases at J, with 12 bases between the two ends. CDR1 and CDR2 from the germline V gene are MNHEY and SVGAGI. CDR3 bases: TGTGCCAGCAGAACAACAGGGAGCTCCTACGAGCAGTACTTC. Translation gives CASRTTGSSYEQYF.